Described below is a single T cell receptor beta chain sequence and its context. Per the authors' pipeline: Scientists estimated how many nucleated cells there were by amplifying reference gene primers. The assay was immunoSEQ multiplex PCR, and TCRdb's table has in-frame clones only and misses some. From that table come the V and J calls and clone size; the DNA was used to work out D and trimming. The data contain about 200,000 clones, roughly nine tenths of them singletons. The length of the CDR3 is 15 residues. Germline V gives CDR1 MNHNY, CDR2 SVGAGI (reference sequence). V was clipped by 0 bases and J by 8 bases; unmatched bases: 6. The data derive from a study of blood T cell repertoires in COVID-19. On the study more broadly: The United States, Italy and Spain supplied acute and convalescent COVID-19 samples. The cDNA or gDNA used as material had been derived from T cells, B-cell-depleted T cells, or PBMCs.

The receptor's source is a woman aged 70-85 years with acute or convalescent COVID-19. The sequenced material came from peripheral blood. This rearrangement joins TRBV6-6 to TRBJ2-2; 7 positions match TRBD1. This chain's CDR3 is CASSYSSTGPGELFF. For the CDR3, the DNA is TGTGCCAGCAGTTACTCTTCGACAGGGCCAGGGGAGCTGTTTTTT.